The T cell receptor (beta chain) described here comes from a study of blood T cell repertoires in COVID-19. For the study at large: Researchers got acute and convalescent COVID-19 samples from the United States, Italy and Spain. The cDNA or gDNA used as material had been derived from T cells, B-cell-depleted T cells, or PBMCs.

V lost 3 bases, J lost 7 bases, and 10 bases stayed unmatched. The length of the CDR3 is 16 residues. Germline CDR1 is LGHNA and CDR2 is YNFKEQ. This clone has a handful of counts. Sequencing was performed with immunoSEQ multiplex PCR; in TCRdb, only in-frame clones are kept and a portion is missing. The repertoire holds roughly 200,000 clones, with about 88% as singletons. The source material was peripheral blood. The receptor was derived from a woman aged 50 to 60 with COVID-19, enrolled during active disease. The chain uses TRBV4-2 and TRBJ2-1, with 9 bases fitting TRBD2. The chain's CDR3 is CASSQPAGGKGNEQFF. Here the CDR3 DNA reads TGTGCCAGCAGCCAGCCCGCGGGGGGGAAGGGTAATGAGCAGTTCTTC.